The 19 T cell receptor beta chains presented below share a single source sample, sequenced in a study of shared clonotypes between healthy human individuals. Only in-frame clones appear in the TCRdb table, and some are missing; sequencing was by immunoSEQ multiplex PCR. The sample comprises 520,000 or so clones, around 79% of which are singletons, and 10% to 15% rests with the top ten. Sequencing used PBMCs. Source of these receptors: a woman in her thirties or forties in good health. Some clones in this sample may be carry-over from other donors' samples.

CDR3 protein: CASMSSYSGNTIYF. CDR3 nucleotides: TGTGCCAGCATGTCGAGCTACTCTGGAAACACCATATATTTT. The chain combines TRBV2 with TRBJ1-3; D call uncertain. This CDR3 has 14 amino acids. Trimming removed 7 bases from V and 0 bases from J, with 10 bases in between. Germline V gene data show CDR1 as SNHLY and CDR2 as FYNNEI.

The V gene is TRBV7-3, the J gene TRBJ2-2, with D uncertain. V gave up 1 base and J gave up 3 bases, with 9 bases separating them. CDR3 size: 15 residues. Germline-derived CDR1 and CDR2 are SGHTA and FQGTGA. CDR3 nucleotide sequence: TGTGCCAGCAGCTTAAGCGGCCGGTACACCGGGGAGCTGTTTTTT. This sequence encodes CASSLSGRYTGELFF.

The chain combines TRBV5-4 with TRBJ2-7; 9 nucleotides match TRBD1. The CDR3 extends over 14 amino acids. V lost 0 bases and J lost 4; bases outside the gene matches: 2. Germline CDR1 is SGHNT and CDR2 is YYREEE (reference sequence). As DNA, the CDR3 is TGTGCCAGCAGCTTGGGACAGGGGGTGTACGAGCAGTACTTC. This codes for CASSLGQGVYEQYF.

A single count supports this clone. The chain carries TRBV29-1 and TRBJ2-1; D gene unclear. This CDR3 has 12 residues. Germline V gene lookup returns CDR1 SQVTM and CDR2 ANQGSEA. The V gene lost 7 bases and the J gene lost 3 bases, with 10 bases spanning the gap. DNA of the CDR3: TGCAGCGCTCGGTGGCTCTACAATGAGCAGTTCTTC. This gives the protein CSARWLYNEQFF.

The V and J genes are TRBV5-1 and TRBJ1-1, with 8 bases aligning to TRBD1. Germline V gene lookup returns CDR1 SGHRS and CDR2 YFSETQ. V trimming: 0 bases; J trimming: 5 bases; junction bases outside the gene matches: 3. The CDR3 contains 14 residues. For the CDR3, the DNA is TGCGCCAGCAGCTTGGGATACAGGGGGACTGAAGCTTTCTTT. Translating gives CASSLGYRGTEAFF.

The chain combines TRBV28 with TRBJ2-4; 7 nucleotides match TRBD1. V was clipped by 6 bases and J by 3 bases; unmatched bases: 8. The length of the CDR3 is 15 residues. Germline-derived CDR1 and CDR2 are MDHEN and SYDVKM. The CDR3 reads CASSNTGVGKNIQYF. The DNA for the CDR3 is TGTGCCAGCAGCAATACAGGGGTGGGCAAAAACATTCAGTACTTC.

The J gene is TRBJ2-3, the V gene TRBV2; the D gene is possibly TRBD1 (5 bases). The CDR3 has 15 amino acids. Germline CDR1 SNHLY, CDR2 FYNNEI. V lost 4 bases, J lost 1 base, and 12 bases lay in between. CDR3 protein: CASSGQMTRTDTQYF. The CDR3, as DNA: TGTGCCAGCAGTGGACAGATGACTCGCACAGATACGCAGTATTTT. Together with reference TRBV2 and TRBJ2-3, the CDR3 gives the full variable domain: EPEVTQTPSHQVTQMGQEVILRCVPISNHLYFYWYRQILGQKVEFLVSFYNNEISEKSEIFDDQFSVERPDGSNFTLKIRSTKLEDSAMYFCASSGQMTRTDTQYFGPGTRLTVL.

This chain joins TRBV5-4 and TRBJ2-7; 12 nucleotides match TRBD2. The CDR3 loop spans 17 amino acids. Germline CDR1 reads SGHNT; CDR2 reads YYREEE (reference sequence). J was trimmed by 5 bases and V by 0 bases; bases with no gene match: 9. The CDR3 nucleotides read TGTGCCAGCAGCTTGGAGCCACTAGCGGGAGGTCTCGACGAGCAGTACTTC. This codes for CASSLEPLAGGLDEQYF.

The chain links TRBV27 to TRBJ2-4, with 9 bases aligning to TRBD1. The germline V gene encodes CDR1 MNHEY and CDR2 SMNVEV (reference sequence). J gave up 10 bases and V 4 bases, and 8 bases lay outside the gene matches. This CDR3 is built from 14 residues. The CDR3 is CASSSGQGSRIQYF. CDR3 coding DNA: TGTGCCAGCAGTTCGGGACAGGGAAGCCGAATTCAGTACTTC.

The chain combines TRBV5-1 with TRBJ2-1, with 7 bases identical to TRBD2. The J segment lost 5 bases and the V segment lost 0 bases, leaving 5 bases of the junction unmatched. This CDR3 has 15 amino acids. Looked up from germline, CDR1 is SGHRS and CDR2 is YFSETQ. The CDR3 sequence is CASSLGEGPHNEQFF. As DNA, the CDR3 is TGCGCCAGCAGCTTGGGGGAGGGCCCCCACAATGAGCAGTTCTTC.

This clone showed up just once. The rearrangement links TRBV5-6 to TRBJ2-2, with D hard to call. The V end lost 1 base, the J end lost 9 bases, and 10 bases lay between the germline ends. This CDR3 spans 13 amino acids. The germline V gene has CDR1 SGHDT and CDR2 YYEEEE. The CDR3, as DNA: TGTGCCAGCAGCTTGTCATTGGCTAGGGAGCTGTTTTTT. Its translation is CASSLSLARELFF.

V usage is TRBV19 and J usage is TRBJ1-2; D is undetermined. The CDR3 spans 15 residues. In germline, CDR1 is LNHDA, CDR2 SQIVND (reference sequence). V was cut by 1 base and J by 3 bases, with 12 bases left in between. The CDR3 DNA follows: TGTGCCAGTAGTATAGCGCCAGGCGGATACTATGGCTACACCTTC. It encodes CASSIAPGGYYGYTF.

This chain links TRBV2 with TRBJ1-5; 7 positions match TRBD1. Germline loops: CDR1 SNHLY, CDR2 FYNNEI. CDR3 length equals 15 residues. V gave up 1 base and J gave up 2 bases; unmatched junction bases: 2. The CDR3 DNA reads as TGTGCCAGCAGTGAAGGACAGGGCGGCAATCAGCCCCAGCATTTT. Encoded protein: CASSEGQGGNQPQHF.

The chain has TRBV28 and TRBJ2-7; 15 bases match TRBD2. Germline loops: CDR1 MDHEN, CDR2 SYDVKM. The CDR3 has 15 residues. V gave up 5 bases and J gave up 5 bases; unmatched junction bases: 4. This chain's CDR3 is CASSLGTSGRNEQYF. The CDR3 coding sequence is TGTGCCAGCAGTCTTGGGACTAGCGGGAGGAACGAGCAGTACTTC.

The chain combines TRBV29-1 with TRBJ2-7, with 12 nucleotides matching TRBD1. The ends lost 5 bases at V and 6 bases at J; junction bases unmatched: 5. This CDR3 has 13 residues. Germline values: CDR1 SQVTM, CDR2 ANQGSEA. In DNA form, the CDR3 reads TGCAGCGTTTCCGGGACAGGGGGCAGCGAGCAGTACTTC. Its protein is CSVSGTGGSEQYF.

CDR3 nucleotides: TGTGCCAGCAGAACCCGTGGCAGCACAGATACGCAGTATTTT. It codes for CASRTRGSTDTQYF. The chain has TRBV6-1 and TRBJ2-3; D unresolved. Germline assignment: CDR1 MNHNS and CDR2 SASEGT. The CDR3 contains 14 residues. V gave up 6 bases and J gave up 0 bases, with 10 bases separating them.

This CDR3 reads CAWSVRGYSNQPQHF. In DNA form, the CDR3 reads TGTGCCTGGAGTGTCAGGGGTTATAGCAATCAGCCCCAGCATTTT. The chain couples TRBV30 to TRBJ1-5; tentative D call: TRBD1 (6 bases). Germline V gene data show CDR1 as GTSNPN and CDR2 as SVGIG (reference sequence). This CDR3 comprises 15 residues. V shed 0 bases and J shed 0 bases, with 9 bases lying between them.

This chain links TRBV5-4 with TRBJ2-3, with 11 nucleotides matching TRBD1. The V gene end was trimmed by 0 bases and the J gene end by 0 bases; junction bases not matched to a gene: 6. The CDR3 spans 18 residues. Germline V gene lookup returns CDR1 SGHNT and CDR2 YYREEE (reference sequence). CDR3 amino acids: CASSLGGQGVYSTDTQYF. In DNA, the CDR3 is TGTGCCAGCAGCTTGGGGGGACAGGGGGTCTATAGCACAGATACGCAGTATTTT.

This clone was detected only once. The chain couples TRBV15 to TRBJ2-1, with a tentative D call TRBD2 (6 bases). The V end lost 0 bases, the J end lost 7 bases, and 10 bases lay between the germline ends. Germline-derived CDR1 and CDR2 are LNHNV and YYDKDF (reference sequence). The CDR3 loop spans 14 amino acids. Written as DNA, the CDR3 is TGTGCCACCAGCAGAGATTTAGGAGGGAATGAGCAGTTCTTC. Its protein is CATSRDLGGNEQFF.